This T cell receptor beta chain stems from a study of blood T cell repertoires in COVID-19. At the level of the study: There were acute and convalescent COVID-19 samples, and they came from the United States, Italy and Spain.

Original handling: Reference gene primer amplification in the assay estimated nucleated cell counts. Sequencing was performed with immunoSEQ multiplex PCR; in TCRdb, only in-frame clones are kept and a portion is missing. The V and J calls and the clone size are those of that table, but D and trimming were determined from the DNA. The sample holds roughly 90,000 clones; roughly 88% are singletons and the top ten take 9.5% to 15%. Sequencing was performed on peripheral blood. This clonotype originated in a human donor in a cohort sampled during active COVID-19.

CDR3 region: CASSAGQGGETQYF. CDR3 coding DNA: TGTGCCAGCAGCGCAGGACAGGGAGGAGAGACCCAGTACTTC. This chain joins TRBV5-5 and TRBJ2-5; 8 positions match TRBD1. In germline, CDR1 is SGHKS, CDR2 YYEKEE (reference sequence). Trimming at V came to 4 bases and at J to 4 bases, leaving 6 bases not matched to a gene. The CDR3 is 14 residues long.